This TCR beta chain was identified in a study of blood T cell repertoires in COVID-19. Overall study context: Samples came from the United States, Italy and Spain, spanning acute and convalescent COVID-19. The cDNA or gDNA used as material had been derived from T cells, B-cell-depleted T cells, or PBMCs.

The CDR3 covers 16 residues. Trimming pared 3 bases from V and 4 bases from J, leaving 15 bases between. Germline CDR1 KGHDR, CDR2 SFDVKD. In the original workflow: The authors estimated nucleated cell counts from reference gene primer amplification. The data were produced by immunoSEQ multiplex PCR, yet TCRdb's version contains in-frame clones alone and is incomplete. V, J and clone size were drawn from that table, and D and trimming were deduced from the DNA. Here the sample spans about 140,000 clones, 70% to 90% being singletons. J is TRBJ2-1 and V is TRBV24-1, with D tentatively TRBD1 (5 bases). Sequencing was carried out using peripheral blood. The receptor's source is a man aged 50-59 years with acute or convalescent COVID-19. CDR3 loop: CATSDIRQGIYNEQFF. The CDR3 nucleotides are TGTGCCACCAGTGATATTCGCCAGGGAATATACAATGAGCAGTTCTTC.